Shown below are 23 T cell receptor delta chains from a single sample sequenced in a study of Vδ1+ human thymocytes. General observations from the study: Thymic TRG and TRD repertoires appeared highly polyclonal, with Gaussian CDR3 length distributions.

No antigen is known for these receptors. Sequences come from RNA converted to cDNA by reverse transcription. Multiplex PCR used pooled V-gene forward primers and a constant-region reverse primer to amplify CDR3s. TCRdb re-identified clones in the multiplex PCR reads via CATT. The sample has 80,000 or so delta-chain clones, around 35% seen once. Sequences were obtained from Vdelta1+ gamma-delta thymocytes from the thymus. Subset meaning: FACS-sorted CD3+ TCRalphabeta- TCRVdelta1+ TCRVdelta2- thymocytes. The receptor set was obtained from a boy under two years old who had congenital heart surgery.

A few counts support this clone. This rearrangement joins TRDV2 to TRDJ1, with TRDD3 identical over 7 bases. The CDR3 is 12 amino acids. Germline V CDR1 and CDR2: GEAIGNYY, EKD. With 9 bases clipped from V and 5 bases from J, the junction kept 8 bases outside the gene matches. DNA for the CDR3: TGTGCCACGAACTGGGGCCCTGATAAACTCATCTTT. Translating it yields CATNWGPDKLIF.

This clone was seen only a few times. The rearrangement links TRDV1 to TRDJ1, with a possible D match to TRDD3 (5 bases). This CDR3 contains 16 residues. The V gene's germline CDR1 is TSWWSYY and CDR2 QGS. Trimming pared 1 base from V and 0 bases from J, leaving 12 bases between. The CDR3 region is CALGERKGVYTDKLIF. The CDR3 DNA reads TGTGCTCTTGGGGAACGTAAGGGGGTCTACACCGATAAACTCATCTTT.

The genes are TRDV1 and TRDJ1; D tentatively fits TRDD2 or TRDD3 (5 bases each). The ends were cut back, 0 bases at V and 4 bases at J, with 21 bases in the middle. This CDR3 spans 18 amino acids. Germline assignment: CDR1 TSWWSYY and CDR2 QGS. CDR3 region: CALGELSPKCPGYDKLIF. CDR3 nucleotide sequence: TGTGCTCTTGGGGAACTCAGTCCTAAATGTCCTGGGTACGATAAACTCATCTTT.

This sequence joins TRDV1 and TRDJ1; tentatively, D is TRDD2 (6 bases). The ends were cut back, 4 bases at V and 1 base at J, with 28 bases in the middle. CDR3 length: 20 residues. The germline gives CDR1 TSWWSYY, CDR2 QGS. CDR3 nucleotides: TGTGCTCTTGGGGCGCCGGGGCTCCTACCAACGCGTGGGAGCACCGATAAACTCATCTTT. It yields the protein CALGAPGLLPTRGSTDKLIF.

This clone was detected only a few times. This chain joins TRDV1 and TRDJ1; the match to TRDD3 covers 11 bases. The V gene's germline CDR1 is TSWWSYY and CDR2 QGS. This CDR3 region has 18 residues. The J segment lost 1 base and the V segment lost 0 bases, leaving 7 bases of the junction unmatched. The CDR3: CALGELYPGGYPTDKLIF. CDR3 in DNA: TGTGCTCTTGGGGAACTATACCCTGGGGGATACCCCACCGATAAACTCATCTTT.

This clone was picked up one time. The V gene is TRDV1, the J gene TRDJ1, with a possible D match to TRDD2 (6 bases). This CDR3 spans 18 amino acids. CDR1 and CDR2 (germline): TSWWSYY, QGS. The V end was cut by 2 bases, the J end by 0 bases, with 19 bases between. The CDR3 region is CALGEGGLPVLYTDKLIF. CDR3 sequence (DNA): TGTGCTCTTGGGGAAGGTGGCCTTCCAGTACTTTACACCGATAAACTCATCTTT.

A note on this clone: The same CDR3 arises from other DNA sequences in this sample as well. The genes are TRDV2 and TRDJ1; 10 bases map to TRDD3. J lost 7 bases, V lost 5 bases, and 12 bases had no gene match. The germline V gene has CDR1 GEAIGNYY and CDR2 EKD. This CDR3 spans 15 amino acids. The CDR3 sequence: CACARGGYDFPKLIF. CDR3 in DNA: TGTGCCTGTGCTAGGGGGGGATACGACTTTCCTAAACTCATCTTT.

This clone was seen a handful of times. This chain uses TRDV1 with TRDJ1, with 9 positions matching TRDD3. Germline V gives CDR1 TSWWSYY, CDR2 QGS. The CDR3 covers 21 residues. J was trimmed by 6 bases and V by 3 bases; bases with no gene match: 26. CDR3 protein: CALGELILPHASLLGDYKLIF. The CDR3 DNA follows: TGTGCTCTTGGGGAGCTAATCCTACCCCACGCCTCGCTACTGGGGGACTATAAACTCATCTTT.

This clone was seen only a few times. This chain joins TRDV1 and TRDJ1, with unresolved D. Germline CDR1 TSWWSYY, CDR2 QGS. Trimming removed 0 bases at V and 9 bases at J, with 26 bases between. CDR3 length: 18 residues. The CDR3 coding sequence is TGTGCTCTTGGGGAACTAACCACGATCGGGCGCGTCGGAGGGCAACTCATCTTT. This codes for CALGELTTIGRVGGQLIF.

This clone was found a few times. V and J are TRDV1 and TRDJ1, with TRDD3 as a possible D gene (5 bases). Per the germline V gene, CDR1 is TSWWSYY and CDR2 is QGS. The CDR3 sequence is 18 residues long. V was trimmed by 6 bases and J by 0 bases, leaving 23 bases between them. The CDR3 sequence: CALGDRTGWAKYTDKLIF. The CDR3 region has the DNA TGTGCTCTTGGAGACCGTACTGGCTGGGCCAAGTACACCGATAAACTCATCTTT.

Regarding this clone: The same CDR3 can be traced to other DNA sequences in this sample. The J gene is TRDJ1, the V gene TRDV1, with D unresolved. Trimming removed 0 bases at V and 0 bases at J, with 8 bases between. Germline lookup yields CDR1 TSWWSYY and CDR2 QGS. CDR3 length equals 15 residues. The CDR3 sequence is CALGELGLYTDKLIF. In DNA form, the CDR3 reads TGTGCTCTTGGGGAACTAGGACTTTACACCGATAAACTCATCTTT.

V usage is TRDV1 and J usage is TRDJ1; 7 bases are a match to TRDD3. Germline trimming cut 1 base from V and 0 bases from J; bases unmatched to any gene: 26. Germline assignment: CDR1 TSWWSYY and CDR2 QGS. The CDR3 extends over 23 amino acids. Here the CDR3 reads CALGERVPKSGGRKVEYTDKLIF. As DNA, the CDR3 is TGTGCTCTTGGGGAACGAGTCCCCAAGTCTGGGGGCCGAAAAGTCGAATACACCGATAAACTCATCTTT.

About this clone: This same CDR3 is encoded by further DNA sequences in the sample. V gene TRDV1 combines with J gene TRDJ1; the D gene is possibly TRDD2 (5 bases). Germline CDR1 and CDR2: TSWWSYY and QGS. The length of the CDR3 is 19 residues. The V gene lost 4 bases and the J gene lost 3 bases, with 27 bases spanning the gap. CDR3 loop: CALGGRSHLLSGTSDKLIF. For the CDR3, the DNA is TGTGCTCTTGGGGGACGATCCCACCTTCTTAGTGGTACGTCCGATAAACTCATCTTT.

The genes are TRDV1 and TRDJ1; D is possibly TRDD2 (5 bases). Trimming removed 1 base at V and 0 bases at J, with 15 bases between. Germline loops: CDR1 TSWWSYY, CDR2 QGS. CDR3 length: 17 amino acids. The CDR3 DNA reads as TGTGCTCTTGGGGAACAAACCCTACGTCTCTACACCGATAAACTCATCTTT. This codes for CALGEQTLRLYTDKLIF.

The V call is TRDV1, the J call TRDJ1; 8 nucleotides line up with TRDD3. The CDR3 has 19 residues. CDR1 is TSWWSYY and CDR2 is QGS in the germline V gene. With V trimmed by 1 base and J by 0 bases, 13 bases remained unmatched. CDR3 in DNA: TGTGCTCTTGGGGAACAGTTCCTGGTCTGGGGGAAGCACACCGATAAACTCATCTTT. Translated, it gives CALGEQFLVWGKHTDKLIF.

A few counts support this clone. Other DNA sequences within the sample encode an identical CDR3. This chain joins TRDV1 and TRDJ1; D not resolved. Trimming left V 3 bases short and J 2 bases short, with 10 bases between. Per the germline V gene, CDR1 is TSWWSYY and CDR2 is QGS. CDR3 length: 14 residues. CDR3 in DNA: TGTGCTCTTGGGGAGCGAACCAGGACCGATAAACTCATCTTT. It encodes CALGERTRTDKLIF.

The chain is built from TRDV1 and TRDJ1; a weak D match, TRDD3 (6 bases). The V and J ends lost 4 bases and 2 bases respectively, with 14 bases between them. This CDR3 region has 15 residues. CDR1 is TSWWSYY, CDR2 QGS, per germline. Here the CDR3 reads CALGGLGMRTDKLIF. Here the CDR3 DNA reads TGTGCTCTTGGGGGCCTGGGGATGCGGACCGATAAACTCATCTTT.

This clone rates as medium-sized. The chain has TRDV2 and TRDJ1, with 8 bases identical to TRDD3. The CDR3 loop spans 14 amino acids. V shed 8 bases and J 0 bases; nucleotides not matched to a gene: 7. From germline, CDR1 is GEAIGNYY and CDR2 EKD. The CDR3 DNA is TGTGCCTTGGGTACTGGGGGGCACACCGATAAACTCATCTTT. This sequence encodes CALGTGGHTDKLIF.

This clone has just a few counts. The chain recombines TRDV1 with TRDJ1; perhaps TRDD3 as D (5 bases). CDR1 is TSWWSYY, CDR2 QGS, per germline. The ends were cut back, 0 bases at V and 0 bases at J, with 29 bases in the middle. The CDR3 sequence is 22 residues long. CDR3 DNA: TGTGCTCTTGGGGAACTAAACCACTACTCGCTACTCGAGGGGACCTACACCGATAAACTCATCTTT. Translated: CALGELNHYSLLEGTYTDKLIF.

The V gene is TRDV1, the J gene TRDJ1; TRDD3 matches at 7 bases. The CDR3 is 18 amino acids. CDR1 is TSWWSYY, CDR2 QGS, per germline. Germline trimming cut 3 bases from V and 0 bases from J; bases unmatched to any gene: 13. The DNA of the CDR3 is TGTGCTCTTGGGGATGGGCTACGAGACTGGGGATACACCGATAAACTCATCTTT. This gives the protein CALGDGLRDWGYTDKLIF.

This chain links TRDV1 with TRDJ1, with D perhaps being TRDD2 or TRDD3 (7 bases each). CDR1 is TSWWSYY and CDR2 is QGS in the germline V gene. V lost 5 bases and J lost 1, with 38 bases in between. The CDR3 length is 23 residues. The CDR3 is CALGLAFLGPGGRLGIGTDKLIF. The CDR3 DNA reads TGTGCTCTTGGGTTAGCCTTCCTCGGTCCGGGAGGAAGATTGGGGATAGGCACCGATAAACTCATCTTT.

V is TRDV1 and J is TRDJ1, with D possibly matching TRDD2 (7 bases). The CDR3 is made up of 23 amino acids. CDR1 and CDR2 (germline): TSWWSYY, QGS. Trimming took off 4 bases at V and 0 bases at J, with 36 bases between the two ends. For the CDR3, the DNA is TGTGCTCTTGGGGGGCATTCCTACCGTCTTAAATTGTTGGGGGTTACGTACACCGATAAACTCATCTTT. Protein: CALGGHSYRLKLLGVTYTDKLIF.

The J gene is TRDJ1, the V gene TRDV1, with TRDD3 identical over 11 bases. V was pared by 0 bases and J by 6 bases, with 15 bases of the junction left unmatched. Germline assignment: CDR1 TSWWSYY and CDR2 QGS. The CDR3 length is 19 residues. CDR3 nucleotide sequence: TGTGCTCTTGGGGAACTTTCCTACTTCAAGTTGGGGGATACGAATAAACTCATCTTT. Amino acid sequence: CALGELSYFKLGDTNKLIF.